This TCR beta chain was captured in a study of shared clonotypes between healthy human individuals. Study findings and constraints: Expectations were that clonotype sharing among donors would be affected by sequencing depth.

In the case of this clone: What it recognizes is unknown.

TCRdb's table, derived via immunoSEQ multiplex PCR, lists solely in-frame clones and lacks some. The table shows about 470,000 clones, with roughly 77% occurring only once. Germline loops: CDR1 MNHEY, CDR2 SMNVEV (reference sequence). V gave up 6 bases and J gave up 0 bases, with 30 bases separating them. The CDR3 is 20 residues long. The TCR comes from a woman between 35 and 50 years old in good health. Some clones in this sample may be carry-over from other donors' samples. Sequenced: PBMCs. The chain links TRBV27 to TRBJ2-7, with a tentative D call TRBD1 (7 bases). CDR3 in amino acids: CASREIRQGGVAEPSYEQYF. The CDR3 DNA follows: TGTGCCAGCAGAGAGATTCGACAGGGAGGAGTAGCGGAACCCTCCTACGAGCAGTACTTC.